A selection of T cell receptor beta chains follows, all from one sample in a study of T cell changes during pregnancy in multiple sclerosis. Sequenced by immunoSEQ multiplex PCR; TCRdb stores in-frame clones only, minus some. The sample holds more than 65,000 clones, 90% to 95% seen once. Here the sequenced sample was peripheral blood, taken in the second trimester of pregnancy. The receptors stem from a female donor with multiple sclerosis, enrolled in a pregnancy study. Both conserved end residues are part of each CDR3. The D gene is left open where the match is weak. Size tells how often a clone was seen (once, few, many) or the class of an expanded clone, and some rows leave it out.

v_gene	j_gene	d_gene	abundance	CDR3aa	CDR3nt
TRBV30	TRBJ2-2	NA	NA	CAWSGLAATGELFF	TGTGCCTGGAGTGGTTTAGCGGCCACCGGGGAGCTGTTTTTT
TRBV6-1	TRBJ1-5	NA	NA	CASAGVFDQPQHF	TGTGCCAGCGCAGGGGTCTTTGATCAGCCCCAGCATTTT
TRBV30	TRBJ2-6	NA	NA	CAWSFGGSGANVLTF	TGTGCCTGGAGTTTCGGGGGCTCTGGGGCCAACGTCCTGACTTTC
TRBV2	TRBJ2-5	TRBD2	NA	CASSDLAGGETQYF	TGTGCCAGCAGTGATCTAGCGGGAGGGGAGACCCAGTACTTC
TRBV19	TRBJ2-1	TRBD2	NA	CASSRRGTSGISYNEQFF	TGTGCCAGTAGTAGAAGAGGGACTAGCGGGATCTCCTACAATGAGCAGTTCTTC
TRBV7-9	TRBJ2-3	TRBD1	NA	CASSLVQGVTDTQYF	TGTGCCAGCAGCTTAGTGCAGGGGGTGACAGATACGCAGTATTTT
TRBV18	TRBJ2-1	NA	NA	CASSLLERSSSYNEQFF	TGTGCCAGCTCCCTGCTAGAACGGTCGAGCTCCTACAATGAGCAGTTCTTC
TRBV25-1	TRBJ2-2	TRBD1	once	CASSEGQGTGELFF	TGTGCCAGCAGTGAAGGACAGGGGACCGGGGAGCTGTTTTTT
TRBV27	TRBJ2-7	TRBD2	NA	CASSRAGGEQYF	TGTGCCAGCAGTCGCGCGGGAGGCGAGCAGTACTTC
TRBV19	TRBJ2-5	TRBD2	once	CASSMTASGRETQYF	TGTGCCAGTAGTATGACGGCTAGCGGGAGAGAGACCCAGTACTTC
TRBV10-3	TRBJ2-2	TRBD2	NA	CAPPRREGRERSGELFF	TGTGCCCCCCCACGGCGGGAGGGCCGGGAGCGTAGCGGGGAGCTGTTTTTT
TRBV28	TRBJ2-1	NA	NA	CASTVEQGGDEQFF	TGTGCCAGCACCGTAGAACAGGGAGGGGATGAGCAGTTCTTC
TRBV5-1	TRBJ2-7	NA	NA	CASSLGTGFYEQYF	TGCGCCAGCAGCTTGGGAACAGGGTTCTACGAGCAGTACTTC
TRBV27	TRBJ1-2	TRBD1	NA	CASSGRQGGQRGYTF	TGTGCCAGCAGTGGGCGACAGGGTGGACAAAGGGGCTACACCTTC
TRBV7-9	TRBJ2-3	TRBD2	NA	CASSLGASGTDTQYF	TGTGCCAGCAGCTTAGGAGCTAGCGGGACGGATACGCAGTATTTT
TRBV11-3	TRBJ1-4	TRBD1	NA	CASSQDRASEKLFF	TGTGCCAGCAGCCAGGACAGGGCAAGTGAAAAACTGTTTTTT
TRBV5-1	TRBJ2-1	NA	NA	CASSPAGQLYNEQFF	TGCGCCAGCAGCCCTGCGGGACAGCTTTACAATGAGCAGTTCTTC
TRBV27	TRBJ1-2	TRBD1	NA	CASSSGQGHVVDTF	TGTGCCAGCAGTTCCGGACAGGGGCACGTCGTTGACACCTTC
TRBV19	TRBJ2-7	TRBD2	NA	CASSTPTSGSSYEQYF	TGTGCCAGTAGTACACCGACTAGCGGGAGCTCGTACGAGCAGTACTTC
TRBV11-2	TRBJ2-5	TRBD2	NA	CASSLTSEETQYF	TGTGCCAGCAGCCTTACTAGCGAGGAGACCCAGTACTTC